The 17 T cell receptor beta chains below come from one sample, sequenced in a study of blood T cells in healthy people across ages. A J-beta primer mix and a sample-barcoded 5' primer were used in a second PCR of about 7 to 12 cycles. TCRdb re-called the 5' RACE reads through MiXCR, storing one row per CDR3 protein. The sample yields around 1,100,000 distinct CDR3 sequences, 35% to 45% seen once. The sample consisted of blood. The source of these receptors is a man between 18 and 29 years old in good health.

This clonotype showed up just a few times. The V call is TRBV11-1, the J call TRBJ1-4; D is unclear. V was shortened by 3 bases and J by 5 bases, with 7 bases between the two germline ends. This CDR3 comprises 13 residues. Germline CDR1 reads SGHAT; CDR2 reads FQDESV (reference sequence). The CDR3 is CASSFGNNEKLFF. The CDR3 DNA reads as TGTGCCAGCAGCTTCGGGAACAATGAAAAACTGTTTTTT.

In this sample, this clonotype turned up a few times. The chain uses TRBV20-1 and TRBJ2-1; 7 bases align to TRBD1. With 0 bases clipped from V and 0 bases from J, the junction kept 5 bases outside the gene matches. This CDR3 has 16 amino acids. Germline-derived CDR1 and CDR2 are DFQATT and SNEGSKA (reference sequence). CDR3 sequence: CSARDAEGASYNEQFF. In nucleotides, the CDR3 is TGCAGTGCTAGAGATGCCGAGGGGGCCTCCTACAATGAGCAGTTCTTC.

This clonotype appeared a few times. The genes are TRBV5-1 and TRBJ2-3, with 7 bases lining up with TRBD1. CDR1 is SGHRS, CDR2 YFSETQ, per germline. The CDR3 loop spans 16 amino acids. With V trimmed by 5 bases and J by 0 bases, 9 bases remained unmatched. The CDR3 region is CASSNRQGLSTDTQYF. In nucleotides, the CDR3 is TGCGCCAGCAGTAACAGACAGGGCCTCAGCACAGATACGCAGTATTTT.

This clonotype was picked up a small number of times. The chain is built from TRBV5-1 and TRBJ2-7; 9 positions agree with TRBD2. V shed 0 bases and J 6 bases; nucleotides not matched to a gene: 7. This CDR3 region has 15 residues. The germline gives CDR1 SGHRS, CDR2 YFSETQ. CDR3 nucleotides: TGCGCCAGCAGCTTGGGACGGGGTAGCGGGAGCGAGCAGTACTTC. It specifies CASSLGRGSGSEQYF.

The chain couples TRBV12-3 or TRBV12-4 to TRBJ2-1, with TRBD1 identical over 9 bases. V was pared by 1 base and J by 3 bases, with 10 bases of the junction left unmatched. The CDR3 totals 18 residues. The CDR3 nucleotides read TGTGCCAGCAGTTTAGGGACAGGGGATATCTCTAACTACAATGAGCAGTTCTTC. Its protein is CASSLGTGDISNYNEQFF.

Regarding this clonotype: A much more abundant neighbour one base away suggests this may be a read error. This rearrangement joins TRBV7-8 to TRBJ2-7, with D perhaps matching TRBD1 or TRBD2 (5 bases each). The CDR3 has 13 residues. Germline loops: CDR1 SGHVS, CDR2 FQNEAQ. V lost 4 bases and J 3 bases, leaving 10 bases between the germline ends. The CDR3 nucleotides read TGTGCCAGCAGCTGGGGACCCGACTACGAGCAGTACTTC. This gives the protein CASSWGPDYEQYF.

This chain connects TRBV5-1 to TRBJ1-1, with no clear D. The CDR3 has 15 residues. V dropped 6 bases and J dropped 0 bases, with 15 bases sitting between them. Germline V gene data show CDR1 as SGHRS and CDR2 as YFSETQ. CDR3 DNA: TGCGCCAGCACCACCAAGGCCGGAGTGAACACTGAAGCTTTCTTT. Its translation is CASTTKAGVNTEAFF.

V is TRBV4-1 and J is TRBJ2-2; D uncertain. CDR1 is MGHRA and CDR2 is YSYEKL in the germline V gene. The ends were cut back, 4 bases at V and 7 bases at J, with 10 bases in the middle. The CDR3 runs 13 residues. The CDR3 region is CASSLPGIGELFF. DNA for the CDR3: TGCGCCAGCAGCCTGCCCGGAATCGGGGAGCTGTTTTTT.

This clonotype was detected only a few times. The CDR3 sequence: CASSRREGRVYEQFF. The CDR3 coding sequence is TGTGCCAGCAGCCGTCGTGAGGGGCGCGTCTATGAGCAGTTCTTC. V usage is TRBV7-9 and J usage is TRBJ2-1; perhaps D is TRBD1 or TRBD2 (5 bases each). Germline CDR1 SEHNR, CDR2 FQNEAQ (reference sequence). The CDR3 length is 15 residues. V was clipped by 5 bases and J by 8 bases, with 19 bases between them.

This clonotype was counted a few times. The chain employs TRBV12-3 or TRBV12-4 and TRBJ1-5; D is perhaps TRBD1 (5 bases). V was trimmed by 3 bases and J by 3 bases, leaving 12 bases between them. This CDR3 is built from 15 residues. The CDR3 coding sequence is TGTGCCAGCAGTTTTGGGGGTAACGACAATCAGCCCCAGCATTTT. Its translation: CASSFGGNDNQPQHF.

The chain combines TRBV3-1 with TRBJ2-3, with 7 bases fitting TRBD2. V dropped 4 bases and J dropped 2; count of bases not matched to a gene: 9. The CDR3 is 16 amino acids. Looked up from germline, CDR1 is LGHDT and CDR2 is YNNKEL (reference sequence). The CDR3 nucleotides read TGTGCCAGCAGCCGTATCCCGGGGACTAACACAGATACGCAGTATTTT. Its translation is CASSRIPGTNTDTQYF.

In the case of this clonotype: Its ends do not fully match the called genes, so a read error is possible. The rearrangement joins TRBV7-2 to TRBJ2-4, with 10 bases identical to TRBD1. Matching the DNA end better, TRBJ2-7 makes the J call doubtful. The CDR3 loop spans 16 amino acids. From germline, CDR1 is SGHTA and CDR2 FQGNSA. The CDR3: CANSSRGTGEGYEQYF. CDR3 nucleotide sequence: TGTGCCAACAGCTCTCGCGGGACAGGGGAAGGTTACGAGCAGTACTTC.

This clonotype was seen more than once but under ten times. The chain is built from TRBV5-6 and TRBJ1-2; no definite D call. V lost 2 bases to trimming and J lost 4 bases, with 12 bases between them. Per germline, CDR1 SGHDT and CDR2 YYEEEE. The CDR3 totals 14 residues. DNA for the CDR3: TGTGCCAGCAGCTTAGAGGAGGACGGCTATGGCTACACCTTC. It is translated as CASSLEEDGYGYTF.

The chain links TRBV6-2 or TRBV6-3 to TRBJ2-7; 13 bases are a match to TRBD2. CDR3 size: 14 residues. Germline CDR1 is MNHEY and CDR2 is SVGEGT. V gave up 10 bases and J gave up 7 bases; unmatched junction bases: 10. CDR3 sequence: CATILAGGNNEQYF. The CDR3 region has the DNA TGTGCCACCATACTAGCGGGGGGGAACAATGAGCAGTACTTC.

The chain links TRBV10-3 to TRBJ2-1; 7 bases align to TRBD1. CDR3 length: 15 residues. V lost 6 bases to trimming and J lost 0 bases; unmatched junction nucleotides: 5. Germline V gene data show CDR1 as ENHRY and CDR2 as SYGVKD. CDR3 sequence (DNA): TGTGCCATCAGGGAGACAGGGAGCTCCTACAATGAGCAGTTCTTC. Translation: CAIRETGSSYNEQFF.

This clonotype was found a few times. A junction boundary mismatches the germline segment, possibly from a read error. J is TRBJ2-1 and V is TRBV20-1, with D possibly being TRBD1 (5 bases). Germline V lookup: CDR1 DFQATT, CDR2 SNEGSKA (reference sequence). The CDR3 has 13 residues. The CDR3 region is CSVRPTVLNEQFF. Written as DNA, the CDR3 is TGCAGTGTTAGACCGACAGTTTTGAATGAGCAGTTCTTC.

This rearrangement joins TRBV20-1 to TRBJ1-1; the match to TRBD1 covers 11 bases. Germline V gene data show CDR1 as DFQATT and CDR2 as SNEGSKA (reference sequence). The CDR3 consists of 14 residues. After removal of 2 bases from V and 7 bases from J, the junction contained 6 bases not matched to a gene. The CDR3 DNA follows: TGCAGTGCTAGAACGGACAGGGGGCACATTGAAGCTTTCTTT. This sequence encodes CSARTDRGHIEAFF.